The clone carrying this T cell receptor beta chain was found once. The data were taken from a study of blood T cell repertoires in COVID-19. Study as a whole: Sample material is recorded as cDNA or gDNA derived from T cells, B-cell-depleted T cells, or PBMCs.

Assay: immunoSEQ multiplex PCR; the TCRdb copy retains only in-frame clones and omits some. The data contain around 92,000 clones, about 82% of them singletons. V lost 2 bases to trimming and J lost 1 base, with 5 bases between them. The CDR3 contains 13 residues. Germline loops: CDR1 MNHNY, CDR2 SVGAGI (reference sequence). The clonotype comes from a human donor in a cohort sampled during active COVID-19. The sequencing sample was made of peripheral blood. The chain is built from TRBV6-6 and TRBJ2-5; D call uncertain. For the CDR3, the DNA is TGTGCCAGCAGTTACGGAGCCCAAGAGACCCAGTACTTC. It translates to CASSYGAQETQYF.